This T cell receptor beta chain is from a study of PD-L1 blockade in urothelial cancer. Study at large: Patients' atezolizumab regimen, 1,200 mg intravenously every 3 weeks, began in about 2014.

Generated by immunoSEQ multiplex PCR, the TCRdb table keeps only in-frame clones and is missing some. The sample lists tens of thousands of clones, 65% to 85% occurring once. The time point: pretreatment peripheral blood. The ends lost 0 bases at V and 6 bases at J; junction bases unmatched: 10. The CDR3 has 17 amino acids. Germline V gene lookup returns CDR1 SGHTA and CDR2 FQGNSA. This material consisted of PBMCs, taken around atezolizumab (anti-PD-L1) treatment. The origin of this receptor is a man aged 60 to 69 with urothelial cancer. V and J are TRBV7-2 and TRBJ2-3; 9 bases match TRBD2. CDR3 protein: CASSLAVVAGALDTQYF. The DNA of the CDR3 is TGTGCCAGCAGCTTAGCGGTGGTAGCGGGAGCCCTGGATACGCAGTATTTT.